Shown below are 29 T cell receptor beta chains from a single sample sequenced in a study of cytomegalovirus exposure and HLA in healthy donors. PCR used 60 Vbeta primers and 13 Jbeta primers. Libraries were prepared by immunoSEQ multiplex PCR; TCRdb keeps only in-frame clonotypes and omits some of them. The sample lists a few hundred thousand clones, about 90% seen once, with about 2.3% in the top ten. The material sequenced was PBMCs. These receptors all stem from a woman aged 18 to 35 in good health and CMV-seronegative.

This sequence joins TRBV9 and TRBJ2-1; 9 bases line up with TRBD1. With 3 bases clipped from V and 12 bases from J, the junction kept 10 bases outside the gene matches. Germline V gene lookup returns CDR1 SGDLS and CDR2 YYNGEE. CDR3 length equals 14 residues. This CDR3 reads CASSELMPGQGQFF. The CDR3 DNA follows: TGTGCCAGCAGCGAACTTATGCCGGGACAGGGGCAGTTCTTC. Full variable domain (missing parts from reference TRBV9 and TRBJ2-1): DSGVTQTPKHLITATGQRVTLRCSPRSGDLSVYWYQQSLDQGLQFLIQYYNGEERAKGNILERFSAQQFPDLHSELNLSSLELGDSALYFCASSELMPGQGQFFGPGTRLTVL.

The chain carries TRBV27 and TRBJ2-1, with 7 nucleotides matching TRBD2. In germline, CDR1 is MNHEY, CDR2 SMNVEV (reference sequence). V dropped 6 bases and J dropped 6; count of bases not matched to a gene: 5. The CDR3 runs to 13 residues. The CDR3 sequence is CASSPGGSNEQFF. The CDR3 coding sequence is TGTGCCAGCAGCCCGGGAGGATCCAATGAGCAGTTCTTC.

The V call is TRBV2, the J call TRBJ2-1, with TRBD2 matching over 11 bases. V lost 3 bases, J lost 0 bases, and 4 bases stayed unmatched. Looked up from germline, CDR1 is SNHLY and CDR2 is FYNNEI. This CDR3 is 17 amino acids long. CDR3 sequence (DNA): TGTGCCAGCAGTGATCCTAGCGGGGGGAGCTCCTACAATGAGCAGTTCTTC. Encoded protein: CASSDPSGGSSYNEQFF. Looking up the rest from reference TRBV2 and TRBJ2-1 gives the full variable domain: EPEVTQTPSHQVTQMGQEVILRCVPISNHLYFYWYRQILGQKVEFLVSFYNNEISEKSEIFDDQFSVERPDGSNFTLKIRSTKLEDSAMYFCASSDPSGGSSYNEQFFGPGTRLTVL.

The chain recombines TRBV5-8 with TRBJ1-1, with 7 bases aligning to TRBD1. V shed 4 bases, J shed 7 bases, and the junction held 13 bases outside the gene matches. Germline V CDR1 and CDR2: SGHTS, YDEGEE. This CDR3 is 15 amino acids long. In nucleotides, the CDR3 is TGTGCCAGCAGCCACGTAAATTTGGGACAGCTTGAAGCTTTCTTT. Translation gives CASSHVNLGQLEAFF.

This rearrangement joins TRBV2 to TRBJ1-4; TRBD1 matches at 7 bases. With V trimmed by 4 bases and J by 7 bases, 6 bases remained unmatched. Germline V lookup: CDR1 SNHLY, CDR2 FYNNEI. The CDR3 is 14 amino acids. Written as DNA, the CDR3 is TGTGCCAGCAGTGGATCTGGGACAGTTGAAAAACTGTTTTTT. Its translation: CASSGSGTVEKLFF.

In DNA, the CDR3 is TGTGCCAGCAGCTTGTACGCCTCACTCGTGAACACTGAAGCTTTCTTT. Translating it yields CASSLYASLVNTEAFF. This chain joins TRBV5-6 and TRBJ1-1; the D is unclear. CDR3 length: 16 amino acids. Germline V lookup: CDR1 SGHDT, CDR2 YYEEEE. Trimming cost V 1 base and J 0 bases, with 13 bases left between them.

The gene calls are TRBV5-4 and TRBJ1-5; TRBD1 is a possible D gene (5 bases). Germline V gene sequence: CDR1 SGHNT, CDR2 YYREEE (reference sequence). This CDR3 comprises 13 residues. The V gene lost 3 bases and the J gene lost 7 bases, with 11 bases spanning the gap. CDR3 sequence: CASSCDRRQPQHF. CDR3 DNA: TGTGCCAGCAGCTGCGACAGACGGCAGCCCCAGCATTTT.

This rearrangement joins TRBV6-5 to TRBJ2-7; 7 nucleotides match TRBD1. The CDR3 is 15 residues long. Trimming removed 5 bases from V and 1 base from J; junction bases left unmatched: 8. Per germline, CDR1 MNHEY and CDR2 SVGAGI. The CDR3 protein is CASSREPGGSYEQYF. The CDR3 nucleotides read TGTGCCAGCAGTCGGGAACCAGGGGGTTCCTACGAGCAGTACTTC.

The chain recombines TRBV5-1 with TRBJ2-3; TRBD2 matches 7 bases. Germline V gene sequence: CDR1 SGHRS, CDR2 YFSETQ. The CDR3 contains 14 residues. V shed 0 bases, J shed 6 bases, and the junction held 4 bases outside the gene matches. The CDR3, as DNA: TGCGCCAGCAGCTTGGGACTAGCAGTGGATACGCAGTATTTT. Amino acid sequence: CASSLGLAVDTQYF.

The DNA of the CDR3 is TGTGCCAGCAGTCTACTTAACACTGAAGCTTTCTTT. The encoded protein is CASSLLNTEAFF. The rearrangement joins TRBV6-1 to TRBJ1-1; D unresolved. Germline V lookup: CDR1 MNHNS, CDR2 SASEGT. The CDR3 spans 12 residues. With 5 bases removed from V and 2 bases from J, the gap between germline ends came to 6 bases.

The chain employs TRBV4-2 and TRBJ2-7; D is perhaps TRBD2 (6 bases). The CDR3 runs to 17 residues. The V gene's germline CDR1 is LGHNA and CDR2 YNFKEQ. Between the trimmed V and J ends, which lost 0 bases and 3 bases, there was a span of 18 bases. The CDR3 DNA reads as TGTGCCAGCAGCCAAGATCTCGGGTGGGACTTCCTCTACGAGCAGTACTTC. It yields the protein CASSQDLGWDFLYEQYF.

This clone was counted once. The chain uses TRBV19 and TRBJ1-1; TRBD1 matches at 9 bases. Unmatched junction bases numbered 17, after V lost 1 base and J lost 2 bases. The CDR3 runs to 20 residues. Germline V CDR1 and CDR2: LNHDA, SQIVND (reference sequence). This chain's CDR3 is CASSIGSGQGRVGKNTEAFF. In nucleotides, the CDR3 is TGTGCCAGTAGTATAGGGTCGGGACAGGGAAGGGTTGGAAAAAACACTGAAGCTTTCTTT. The full variable domain, its missing parts supplied by reference TRBV19 and TRBJ1-1, is DGGITQSPKYLFRKEGQNVTLSCEQNLNHDAMYWYRQDPGQGLRLIYYSQIVNDFQKGDIAEGYSVSREKKESFPLTVTSAQKNPTAFYLCASSIGSGQGRVGKNTEAFFGQGTRLTVV.

The V and J genes are TRBV5-8 and TRBJ1-4, with 9 bases lining up with TRBD1. The CDR3 length is 15 residues. Per germline, CDR1 SGHTS and CDR2 YDEGEE. V shed 4 bases and J 4 bases; nucleotides not matched to a gene: 5. CDR3 sequence (DNA): TGTGCCAGCAGCCGCGGGACAGGGATTAATGAAAAACTGTTTTTT. It specifies CASSRGTGINEKLFF.

The J gene is TRBJ2-7, the V gene TRBV29-1; possible D gene TRBD1, 7 bases. Germline CDR1 and CDR2: SQVTM and ANQGSEA. The CDR3 runs 17 residues. The V end lost 2 bases, the J end lost 0 bases, and 20 bases lay between the germline ends. CDR3 in amino acids: CSVERILGGGGSYEQYF. The CDR3 nucleotides read TGCAGCGTTGAAAGGATCTTAGGAGGGGGCGGCTCCTACGAGCAGTACTTC.

The chain joins TRBV21-1 to TRBJ2-5; TRBD2, the table's D call, was not compared with the DNA. The better agreement between TRBJ2-7 and the DNA end casts doubt on the J call. TRBV21-1 represents a pseudogene. This CDR3 comprises 16 residues. The DNA of the CDR3 is TGTGCCAGCAGCAAAGCTGTAGGAGACGCCTCCTACGAGCAGTACTTC. Translation gives CASSKAVGDASYEQYF.

The chain links TRBV4-1 to TRBJ1-1; TRBD1 aligns across 7 bases. The CDR3 contains 15 residues. Losses at the gene ends were 3 bases for V and 0 bases for J; bases not matched to a gene: 4. Germline values: CDR1 MGHRA, CDR2 YSYEKL. The CDR3 spells CASSHPGQLNTEAFF. The DNA of the CDR3 is TGCGCCAGCAGCCACCCGGGACAGCTGAACACTGAAGCTTTCTTT.

V usage is TRBV5-1 and J usage is TRBJ1-4, with a possible D match to TRBD1 (6 bases). V shed 9 bases and J shed 3 bases, with 12 bases lying between them. The CDR3 covers 13 residues. Germline lookup yields CDR1 SGHRS and CDR2 YFSETQ. The CDR3 loop reads CATQQGPNEKLFF. The CDR3 DNA reads as TGCGCCACGCAACAGGGCCCTAATGAAAAACTGTTTTTT.

This sequence joins TRBV25-1 and TRBJ2-7; D call uncertain. The ends were cut back, 4 bases at V and 3 bases at J, with 4 bases in the middle. The CDR3 has 11 residues. In germline, CDR1 is MGHDK, CDR2 SYGVNS. The CDR3 DNA reads as TGTGCCAGCAGTGGCGGCTACGAGCAGTACTTC. Translation: CASSGGYEQYF.

CDR3 nucleotides: TGTGCCAGCAGTGAAGTTCACAGGGGAGGCTCACCCCTCCACTTT. Protein product: CASSEVHRGGSPLHF. The chain is built from TRBV6-1 and TRBJ1-6; 7 bases line up with TRBD1. The V and J ends lost 1 base and 10 bases, in that order; junction bases with no gene match: 7. This CDR3 comprises 15 residues. Germline V lookup: CDR1 MNHNS, CDR2 SASEGT.

With respect to this clone: The junction does not match germline at one end; this may be a read error. Other nucleotide sequences from this sample produce the same CDR3. The chain employs TRBV27 and TRBJ1-6; D uncertain. This CDR3 has 17 amino acids. CDR1 is MNHEY and CDR2 is SMNVEV in the germline V gene (reference sequence). In DNA, the CDR3 is TGTGCCAGCAGTTTATCCATGACGGACTCCTCTAATTCACCCCTCCACTTT. Translating gives CASSLSMTDSSNSPLHF.

This chain joins TRBV2 and TRBJ2-7; perhaps TRBD2 as D (6 bases). The germline V and J ends were trimmed by 6 bases and 3 bases, with 15 bases remaining between them. This CDR3 has 14 amino acids. Germline loops: CDR1 SNHLY, CDR2 FYNNEI. CDR3 sequence (DNA): TGTGCCAGCAGCCGGGACTCCGCTCTCTACGAGCAGTACTTC. This translates into CASSRDSALYEQYF.

This chain connects TRBV27 to TRBJ2-7; possible D gene TRBD1, 6 bases. The germline V and J ends were trimmed by 5 bases and 2 bases, with 13 bases remaining between them. The CDR3 length is 14 residues. Germline CDR1 reads MNHEY; CDR2 reads SMNVEV (reference sequence). CDR3 region: CASSPLDRTYEQYF. CDR3 nucleotides: TGTGCCAGCAGTCCCTTAGACAGGACCTACGAGCAGTACTTC.

This clone occurred once. The rearrangement links TRBV6-5 to TRBJ2-5; D uncertain. V shed 5 bases and J shed 7 bases, with 8 bases lying between them. Germline loops: CDR1 MNHEY, CDR2 SVGAGI. The length of the CDR3 is 11 residues. The CDR3 DNA reads as TGTGCCAGCAGTGCCGGTCGGACCCAGTACTTC. It yields the protein CASSAGRTQYF.

The chain joins TRBV5-6 to TRBJ2-5; TRBD2 aligns across 8 bases. V dropped 4 bases and J dropped 5; count of bases not matched to a gene: 4. The CDR3 is 13 residues long. CDR1 and CDR2 (germline): SGHDT, YYEEEE. The CDR3 bases are TGTGCCAGCAGCCGGACTAGCATTGAGACCCAGTACTTC. It specifies CASSRTSIETQYF.

V usage is TRBV9 and J usage is TRBJ1-6; D might be TRBD1 (6 bases). The CDR3 runs 14 residues. Trimming removed 8 bases from V and 6 bases from J, with 15 bases in between. Per germline, CDR1 SGDLS and CDR2 YYNGEE. The CDR3 loop is CASALGTSNSPLHF. The CDR3 DNA reads TGTGCCAGTGCCTTAGGGACAAGTAATTCACCCCTCCACTTT.

V is TRBV2 and J is TRBJ1-1, with 12 nucleotides matching TRBD1. The J segment lost 1 base and the V segment lost 7 bases, leaving 25 bases of the junction unmatched. This CDR3 is 22 amino acids long. Germline lookup yields CDR1 SNHLY and CDR2 FYNNEI. Here the CDR3 reads CASKFGTGDRGPGVVGNTEAFF. The CDR3 bases are TGTGCCAGCAAGTTTGGTACGGGGGACAGGGGGCCAGGCGTAGTGGGGAACACTGAAGCTTTCTTT.

The CDR3 reads CASSSGYEQYF. CDR3 in DNA: TGTGCCAGCAGCTCAGGGTACGAGCAGTACTTC. This rearrangement joins TRBV5-6 to TRBJ2-7; weak D call: TRBD1 (5 bases). Per the germline V gene, CDR1 is SGHDT and CDR2 is YYEEEE. This CDR3 spans 11 amino acids. Deletions cut 3 bases from V and 4 bases from J, with 5 bases between. Filled out from reference TRBV5-6 and TRBJ2-7, the complete variable domain reads DAGVTQSPTHLIKTRGQQVTLRCSPKSGHDTVSWYQQALGQGPQFIFQYYEEEERQRGNFPDRFSGHQFPNYSSELNVNALLLGDSALYLCASSSGYEQYFGPGTRLTVT.

The chain combines TRBV27 with TRBJ2-3; D uncertain. Germline V lookup: CDR1 MNHEY, CDR2 SMNVEV (reference sequence). Between the trimmed V and J ends, which lost 3 bases and 0 bases, there was a span of 13 bases. The CDR3 has 16 residues. In DNA, the CDR3 is TGTGCCAGCAGTTTTTCGGCGGATTCTAGCACAGATACGCAGTATTTT. The encoded protein is CASSFSADSSTDTQYF.

DNA of the CDR3: TGTGCCAGCAGCGCCCCTTTCCCTGGGACAGGGGGCTTGGACGAGCAGTACTTC. Protein product: CASSAPFPGTGGLDEQYF. The J gene is TRBJ2-7, the V gene TRBV9, with 12 bases identical to TRBD1. V lost 3 bases, J lost 5 bases, and 15 bases stayed unmatched. The CDR3 is 18 amino acids. Germline loops: CDR1 SGDLS, CDR2 YYNGEE.